The clone carrying this TCR beta chain has just a few counts. No antigen is known for it. This specimen belongs to a study of OX40 agonist ivuxolimab in advanced cancers. Only in-frame clones appear in the TCRdb table, and some are missing; sequencing was by immunoSEQ multiplex PCR. There are 35,000 to 45,000 clones in the sample; 80% to 90% occur only once, and 4% to 5% lies in the top ten. Study-level findings and limits: Partial responders receiving 0.1-3.0 mg/kg showed among the lowest clonal expansion. Also showing low normalized T-cell clonal expansion were some of the nonresponders.

This sample comprised CD4+ or CD8+ T cells sorted from blood, obtained in a trial of the OX40 agonist ivuxolimab. This receptor was obtained from an adult with an advanced solid tumor such as melanoma, head and neck, liver or kidney cancer.

The CDR3 loop reads CASRPQRGGADTQYF. As DNA, the CDR3 is TGTGCCAGCAGGCCTCAGCGGGGGGGGGCAGATACGCAGTATTTT. This rearrangement joins TRBV28 to TRBJ2-3, with 10 nucleotides matching TRBD2. V dropped 6 bases and J dropped 4; count of bases not matched to a gene: 7. The CDR3 consists of 15 residues. Germline V gene sequence: CDR1 MDHEN, CDR2 SYDVKM.